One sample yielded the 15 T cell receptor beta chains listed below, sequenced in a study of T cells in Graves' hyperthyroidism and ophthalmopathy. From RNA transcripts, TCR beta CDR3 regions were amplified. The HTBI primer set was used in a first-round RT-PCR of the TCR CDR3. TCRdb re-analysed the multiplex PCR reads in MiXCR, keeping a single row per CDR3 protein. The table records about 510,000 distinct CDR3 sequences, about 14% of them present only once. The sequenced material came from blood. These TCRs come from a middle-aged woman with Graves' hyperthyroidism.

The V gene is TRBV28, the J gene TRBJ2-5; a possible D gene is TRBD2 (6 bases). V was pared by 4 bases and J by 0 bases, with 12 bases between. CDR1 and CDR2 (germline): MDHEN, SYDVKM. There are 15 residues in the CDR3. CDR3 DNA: TGTGCCAGCAGTTCGGGAGCCGCGTACCAAGAGACCCAGTACTTC. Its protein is CASSSGAAYQETQYF.

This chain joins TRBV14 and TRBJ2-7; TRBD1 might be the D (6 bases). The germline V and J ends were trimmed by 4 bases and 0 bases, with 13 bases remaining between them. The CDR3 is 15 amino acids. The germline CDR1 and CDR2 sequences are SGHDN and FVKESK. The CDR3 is CASSPEEDSSYEQYF. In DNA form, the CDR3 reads TGTGCCAGCAGCCCCGAGGAGGACAGCTCCTACGAGCAGTACTTC.

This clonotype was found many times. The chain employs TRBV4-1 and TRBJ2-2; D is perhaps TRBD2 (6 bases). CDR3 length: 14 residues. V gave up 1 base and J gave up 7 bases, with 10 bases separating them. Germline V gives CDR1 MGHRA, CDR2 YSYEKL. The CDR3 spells CASSQVGGRGELFF. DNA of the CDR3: TGCGCCAGCAGCCAAGTCGGAGGGCGCGGGGAGCTGTTTTTT.

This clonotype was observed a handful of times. The DNA of the CDR3 is TGTGCCAGCTCACCGACCGGGACAGTGAATCAGCCCCAGCATTTT. Protein sequence: CASSPTGTVNQPQHF. The chain recombines TRBV18 with TRBJ1-5; 7 bases line up with TRBD1. In germline, CDR1 is KGHSH, CDR2 LQKENI. V was pared by 3 bases and J by 4 bases, with 6 bases of the junction left unmatched. The CDR3 is made up of 15 amino acids.

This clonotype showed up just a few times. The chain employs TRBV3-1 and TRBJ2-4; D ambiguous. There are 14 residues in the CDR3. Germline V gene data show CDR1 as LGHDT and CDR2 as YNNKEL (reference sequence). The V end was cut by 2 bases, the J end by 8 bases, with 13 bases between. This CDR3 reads CASSQWQDGDIQYF. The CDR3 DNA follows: TGTGCCAGCAGCCAATGGCAGGATGGAGACATTCAGTACTTC.

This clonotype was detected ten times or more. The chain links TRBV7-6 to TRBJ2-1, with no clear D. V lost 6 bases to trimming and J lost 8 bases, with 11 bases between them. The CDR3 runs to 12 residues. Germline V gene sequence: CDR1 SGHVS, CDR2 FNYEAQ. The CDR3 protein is CASSTVGDEQFF. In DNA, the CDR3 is TGTGCCAGCAGTACTGTTGGGGATGAGCAGTTCTTC.

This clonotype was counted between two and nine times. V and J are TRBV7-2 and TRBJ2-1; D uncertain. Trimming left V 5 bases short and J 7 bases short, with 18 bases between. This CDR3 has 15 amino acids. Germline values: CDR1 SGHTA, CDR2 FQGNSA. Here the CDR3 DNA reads TGTGCCAGCAGCCCATCCCTGGTCGGTAGGAATGAGCAGTTCTTC. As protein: CASSPSLVGRNEQFF.

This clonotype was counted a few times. The CDR3, as DNA: TGTGCCAGCAGCTTAGGTTCCAGCGGGAGGCGGGCAGATACGCAGTATTTT. This sequence encodes CASSLGSSGRRADTQYF. The J gene is TRBJ2-3, the V gene TRBV7-2; 9 nucleotides agree with TRBD2. The germline gives CDR1 SGHTA, CDR2 FQGNSA. The CDR3 is 17 residues long. Trimming at V came to 1 base and at J to 4 bases, leaving 9 bases not matched to a gene.

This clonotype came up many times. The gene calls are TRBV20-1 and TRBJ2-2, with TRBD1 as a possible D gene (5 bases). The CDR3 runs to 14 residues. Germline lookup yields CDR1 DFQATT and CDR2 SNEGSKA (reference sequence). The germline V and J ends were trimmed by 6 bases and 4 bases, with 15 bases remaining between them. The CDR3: CSAGSETATGELFF. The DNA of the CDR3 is TGCAGTGCCGGATCCGAGACAGCCACCGGGGAGCTGTTTTTT.

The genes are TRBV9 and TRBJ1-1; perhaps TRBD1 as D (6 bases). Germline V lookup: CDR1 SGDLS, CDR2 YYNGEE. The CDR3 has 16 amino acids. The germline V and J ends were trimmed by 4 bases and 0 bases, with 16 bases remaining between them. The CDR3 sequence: CASSPRPDRLNTEAFF. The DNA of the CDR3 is TGTGCCAGCAGCCCCCGCCCCGACAGGCTGAACACTGAAGCTTTCTTT.

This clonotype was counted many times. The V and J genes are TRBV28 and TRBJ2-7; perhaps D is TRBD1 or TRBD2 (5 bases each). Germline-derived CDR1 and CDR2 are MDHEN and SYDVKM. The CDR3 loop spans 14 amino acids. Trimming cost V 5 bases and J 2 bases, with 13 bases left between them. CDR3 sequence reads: CASSPLGDPYEQYF. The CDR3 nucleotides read TGTGCCAGCAGTCCCCTGGGGGATCCCTACGAGCAGTACTTC.

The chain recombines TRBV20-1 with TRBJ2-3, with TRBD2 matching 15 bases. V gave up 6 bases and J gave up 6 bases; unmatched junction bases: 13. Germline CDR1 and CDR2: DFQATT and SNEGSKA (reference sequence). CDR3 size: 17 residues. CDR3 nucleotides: TGCAGTGCCCCTCCGGGACTAGCGGGAGGCATGGTGGATACGCAGTATTTT. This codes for CSAPPGLAGGMVDTQYF.

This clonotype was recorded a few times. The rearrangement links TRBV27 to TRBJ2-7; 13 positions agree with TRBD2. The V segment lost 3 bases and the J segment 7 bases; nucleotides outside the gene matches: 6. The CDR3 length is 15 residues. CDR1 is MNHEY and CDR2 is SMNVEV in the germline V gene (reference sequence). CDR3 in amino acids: CASSLTGLAGDEQYF. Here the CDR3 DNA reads TGTGCCAGCAGTTTGACTGGACTAGCGGGAGATGAGCAGTACTTC.

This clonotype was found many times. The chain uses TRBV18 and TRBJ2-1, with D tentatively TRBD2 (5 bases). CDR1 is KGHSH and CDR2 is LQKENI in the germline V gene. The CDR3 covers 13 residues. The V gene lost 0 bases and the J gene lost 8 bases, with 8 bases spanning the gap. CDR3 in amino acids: CASSPPRGDEQFF. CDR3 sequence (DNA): TGTGCCAGCTCACCACCTCGGGGAGATGAGCAGTTCTTC.

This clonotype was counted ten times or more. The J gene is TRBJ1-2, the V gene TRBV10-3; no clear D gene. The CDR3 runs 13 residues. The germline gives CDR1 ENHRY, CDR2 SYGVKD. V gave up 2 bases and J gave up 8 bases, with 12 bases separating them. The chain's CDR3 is CAISEQAGWGYTF. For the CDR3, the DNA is TGTGCCATCAGTGAGCAGGCGGGCTGGGGCTACACCTTC.